This T cell receptor (beta chain) originates from a study of T cell changes during pregnancy in multiple sclerosis (dated by TCRdb to between 2018 and 2021). Concerning the study at large: The study examined how the T cell repertoire changed over the course of pregnancy in women with multiple sclerosis.

To prepare the library, the immunoSEQ multiplex PCR assay was applied. This is the immuneACCESS table as TCRdb keeps it, with only in-frame sequences that have V and J called. A part of the clones is gone; compared with another copy, unresolved V genes explain less than half, and the rest is unexplained. In this sample the table shows 65,000 to 90,000 clones, 92% of which occur a single time. The ten largest clones take up about 2.5% of the sample. This clone turned up a few times. No antigen is known for it. Base qualities are not provided; no much larger clone lies one nucleotide away. Spanning cysteine to phenylalanine, the CDR3 consists of 13 amino acids. Only the CDR3 portion is preserved as DNA: 39 bases, with reading frame beginning at the first base. The V end loses 4 bases and the J end loses 7 bases, and a stretch of 10 bases separates them. The germline V gene (reference sequence) gives CDR1 as SEHNR and CDR2 as FQNEAQ.

The receptor was isolated from a female donor with multiple sclerosis, enrolled in a pregnancy study. The sequence links TRBV7-9 to TRBJ2-2, with the D gene uncertain. The sample was peripheral blood, taken before pregnancy. The CDR3 has the sequence CASSSMRIGELFF. The DNA is as follows: TGTGCCAGCAGCTCTATGAGGATCGGGGAGCTGTTTTTT.